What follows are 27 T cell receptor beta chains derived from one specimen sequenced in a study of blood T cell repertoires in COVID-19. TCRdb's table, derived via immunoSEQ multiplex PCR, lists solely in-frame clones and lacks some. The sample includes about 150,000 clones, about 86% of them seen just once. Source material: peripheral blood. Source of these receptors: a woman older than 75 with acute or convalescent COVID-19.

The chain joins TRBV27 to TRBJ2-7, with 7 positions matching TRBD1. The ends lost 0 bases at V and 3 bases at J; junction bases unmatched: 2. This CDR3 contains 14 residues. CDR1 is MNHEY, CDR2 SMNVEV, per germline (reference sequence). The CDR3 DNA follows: TGTGCCAGCAGTTTATCTAGACAGGGCTACGAGCAGTACTTC. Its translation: CASSLSRQGYEQYF.

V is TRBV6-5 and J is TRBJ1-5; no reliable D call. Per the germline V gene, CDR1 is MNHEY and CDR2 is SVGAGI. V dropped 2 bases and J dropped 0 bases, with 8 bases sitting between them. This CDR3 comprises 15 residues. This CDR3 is CASSYRSDSNQPQHF. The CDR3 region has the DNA TGTGCCAGCAGTTACAGGAGTGATAGCAATCAGCCCCAGCATTTT.

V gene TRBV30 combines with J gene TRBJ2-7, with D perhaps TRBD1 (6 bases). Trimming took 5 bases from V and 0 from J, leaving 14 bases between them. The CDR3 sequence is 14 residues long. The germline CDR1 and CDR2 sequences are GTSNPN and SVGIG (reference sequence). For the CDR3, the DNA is TGTGCCTGGGCACAGGGAACTTTCTCCTACGAGCAGTACTTC. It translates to CAWAQGTFSYEQYF.

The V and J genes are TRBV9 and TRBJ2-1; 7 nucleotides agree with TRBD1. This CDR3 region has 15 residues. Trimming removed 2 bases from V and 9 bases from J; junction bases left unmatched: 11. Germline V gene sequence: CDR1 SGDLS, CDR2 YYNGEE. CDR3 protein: CASSVTGASFGEQFF. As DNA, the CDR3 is TGTGCCAGCAGCGTTACAGGGGCTTCTTTCGGTGAGCAGTTCTTC.

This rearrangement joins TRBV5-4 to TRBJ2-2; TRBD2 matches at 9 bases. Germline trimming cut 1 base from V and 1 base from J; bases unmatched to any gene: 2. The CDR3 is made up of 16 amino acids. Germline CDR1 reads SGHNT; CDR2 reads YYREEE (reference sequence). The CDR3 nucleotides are TGTGCCAGCAGCTTGCGACTAGCGGTGAACACCGGGGAGCTGTTTTTT. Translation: CASSLRLAVNTGELFF.

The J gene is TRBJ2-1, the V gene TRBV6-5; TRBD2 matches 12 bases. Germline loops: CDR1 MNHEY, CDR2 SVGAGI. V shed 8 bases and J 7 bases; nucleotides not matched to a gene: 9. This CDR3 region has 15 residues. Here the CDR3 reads CASVEPGLAGNEQFF. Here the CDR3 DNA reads TGTGCCAGCGTTGAACCGGGACTAGCGGGTAATGAGCAGTTCTTC.

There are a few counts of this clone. Here the CDR3 DNA reads TGTGCCAGCAGCTTAGAACGACAGTCTTCCTACGAGCAGTACTTC. Its protein product is CASSLERQSSYEQYF. This chain connects TRBV7-2 to TRBJ2-7; tentatively, D is TRBD1 (5 bases). This CDR3 has 15 residues. V lost 1 base, J lost 1 base, and 11 bases lay in between. From germline, CDR1 is SGHTA and CDR2 FQGNSA.

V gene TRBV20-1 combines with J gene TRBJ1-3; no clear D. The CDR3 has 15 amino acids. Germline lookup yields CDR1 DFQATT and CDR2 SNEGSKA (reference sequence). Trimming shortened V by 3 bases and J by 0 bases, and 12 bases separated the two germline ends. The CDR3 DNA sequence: TGCAGTGCTAGTGGGCCGCTTTACTCTGGAAACACCATATATTTT. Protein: CSASGPLYSGNTIYF.

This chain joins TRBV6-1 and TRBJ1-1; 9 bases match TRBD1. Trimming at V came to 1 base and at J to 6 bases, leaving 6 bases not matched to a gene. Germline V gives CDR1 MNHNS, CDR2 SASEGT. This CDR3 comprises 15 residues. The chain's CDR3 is CASSEGTGVNAEAFF. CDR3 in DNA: TGTGCCAGCAGTGAAGGGACAGGGGTTAATGCTGAAGCTTTCTTT.

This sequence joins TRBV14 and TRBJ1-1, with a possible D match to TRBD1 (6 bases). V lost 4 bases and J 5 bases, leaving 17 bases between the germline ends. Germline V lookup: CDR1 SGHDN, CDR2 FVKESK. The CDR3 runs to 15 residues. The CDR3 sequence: CASSRSQGYETEAFF. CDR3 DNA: TGTGCCAGCAGCCGATCACAGGGTTATGAGACTGAAGCTTTCTTT. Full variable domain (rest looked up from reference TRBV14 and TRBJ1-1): EAGVTQFPSHSVIEKGQTVTLRCDPISGHDNLYWYRRVMGKEIKFLLHFVKESKQDESGMPNNRFLAERTGGTYSTLKVQPAELEDSGVYFCASSRSQGYETEAFFGQGTRLTVV.

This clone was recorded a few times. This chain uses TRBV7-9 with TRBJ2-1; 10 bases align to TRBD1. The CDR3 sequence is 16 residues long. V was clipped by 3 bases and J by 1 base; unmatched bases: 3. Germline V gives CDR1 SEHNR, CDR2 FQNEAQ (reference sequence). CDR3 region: CASSLGTGASYNEQFF. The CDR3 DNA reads TGTGCCAGCAGCTTGGGGACAGGGGCGTCCTACAATGAGCAGTTCTTC. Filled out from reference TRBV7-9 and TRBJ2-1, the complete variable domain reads DTGVSQNPRHKITKRGQNVTFRCDPISEHNRLYWYRQTLGQGPEFLTYFQNEAQLEKSRLLSDRFSAERPKGSFSTLEIQRTEQGDSAMYLCASSLGTGASYNEQFFGPGTRLTVL.

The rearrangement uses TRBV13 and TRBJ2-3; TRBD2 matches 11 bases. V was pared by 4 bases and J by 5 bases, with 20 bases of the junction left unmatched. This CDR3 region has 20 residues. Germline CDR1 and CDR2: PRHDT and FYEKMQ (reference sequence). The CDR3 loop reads CASSSVHTSGGPSQRDTQYF. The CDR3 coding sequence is TGTGCCAGCAGCTCGGTCCATACTAGCGGGGGCCCCTCACAAAGAGATACGCAGTATTTT.

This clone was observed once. The CDR3 DNA is TGTGCCAGCAGAATAGGACAGGGCTCCTACGAGCAGTACTTC. Protein sequence: CASRIGQGSYEQYF. The chain joins TRBV6-5 to TRBJ2-7; 8 bases align to TRBD1. The CDR3 spans 14 residues. The J segment lost 0 bases and the V segment lost 6 bases, leaving 4 bases of the junction unmatched. Germline-derived CDR1 and CDR2 are MNHEY and SVGAGI.

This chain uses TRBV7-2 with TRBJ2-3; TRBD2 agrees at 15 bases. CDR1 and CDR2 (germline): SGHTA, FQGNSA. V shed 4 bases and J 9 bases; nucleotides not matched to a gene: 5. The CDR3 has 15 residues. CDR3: CASSWTSGGASTQYF. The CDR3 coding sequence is TGTGCCAGCAGCTGGACTAGCGGGGGGGCCAGCACGCAGTATTTT.

Here the CDR3 reads CASSSGLLNYGYTF. In DNA, the CDR3 is TGTGCCAGCAGCTCGGGACTCTTAAACTATGGCTACACCTTC. This chain joins TRBV2 and TRBJ1-2, with D possibly being TRBD1 (5 bases). This CDR3 comprises 14 residues. Per the germline V gene, CDR1 is SNHLY and CDR2 is FYNNEI. Trimming stripped 6 bases from V and 2 bases from J, with 13 bases between.

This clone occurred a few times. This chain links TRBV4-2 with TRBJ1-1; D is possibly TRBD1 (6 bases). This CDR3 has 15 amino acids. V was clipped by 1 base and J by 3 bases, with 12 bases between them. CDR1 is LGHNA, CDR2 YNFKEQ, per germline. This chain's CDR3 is CASSQATGWDTEAFF. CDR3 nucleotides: TGTGCCAGCAGCCAAGCTACAGGGTGGGACACTGAAGCTTTCTTT.

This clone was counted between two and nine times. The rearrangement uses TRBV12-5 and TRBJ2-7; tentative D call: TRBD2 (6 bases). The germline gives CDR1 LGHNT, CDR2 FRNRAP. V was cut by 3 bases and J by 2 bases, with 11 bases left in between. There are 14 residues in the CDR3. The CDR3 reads CASGFQEGAYEQYF. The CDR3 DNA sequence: TGTGCTAGTGGTTTTCAGGAGGGTGCCTACGAGCAGTACTTC.

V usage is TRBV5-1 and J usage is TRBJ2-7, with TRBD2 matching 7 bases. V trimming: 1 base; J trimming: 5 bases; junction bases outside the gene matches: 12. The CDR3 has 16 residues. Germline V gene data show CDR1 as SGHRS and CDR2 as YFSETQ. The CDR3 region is CASSLLGGRFVDEQYF. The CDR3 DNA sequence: TGCGCCAGCAGCTTGTTGGGAGGGAGGTTCGTCGACGAGCAGTACTTC.

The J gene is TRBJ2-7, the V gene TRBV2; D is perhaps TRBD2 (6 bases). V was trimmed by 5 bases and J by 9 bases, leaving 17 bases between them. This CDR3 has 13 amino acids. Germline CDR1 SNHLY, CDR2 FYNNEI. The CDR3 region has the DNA TGTGCCAGCAGTCGGGACTCCACTACAGGGCAGTACTTC. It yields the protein CASSRDSTTGQYF.

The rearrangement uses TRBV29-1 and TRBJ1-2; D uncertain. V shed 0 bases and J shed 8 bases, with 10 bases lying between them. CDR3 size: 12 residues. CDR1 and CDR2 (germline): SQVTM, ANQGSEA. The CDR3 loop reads CSVEDRASGYTF. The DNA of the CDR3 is TGCAGCGTTGAAGACCGAGCGTCGGGCTACACCTTC.

The CDR3 bases are TGTGCCAGCAGCTTAGGCAGGGGAAGCAATCAGCCCCAGCATTTT. It codes for CASSLGRGSNQPQHF. The gene calls are TRBV7-2 and TRBJ1-5; D is possibly TRBD1 (6 bases). CDR3 length: 15 residues. Trimming took off 1 base at V and 1 base at J, with 8 bases between the two ends. Germline loops: CDR1 SGHTA, CDR2 FQGNSA.

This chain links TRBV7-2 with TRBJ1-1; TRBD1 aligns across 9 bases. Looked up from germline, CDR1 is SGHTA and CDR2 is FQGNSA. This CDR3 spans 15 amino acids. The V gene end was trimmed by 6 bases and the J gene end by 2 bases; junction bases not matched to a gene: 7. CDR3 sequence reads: CASRYRDRANTEAFF. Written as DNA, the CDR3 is TGTGCCAGCAGGTACCGGGACAGGGCTAACACTGAAGCTTTCTTT.

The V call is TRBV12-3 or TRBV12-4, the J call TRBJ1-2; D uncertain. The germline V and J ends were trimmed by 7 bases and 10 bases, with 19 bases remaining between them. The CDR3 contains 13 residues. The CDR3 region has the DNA TGTGCCAGCACCTTGGGCACGCTGTACGACTACACCTTC. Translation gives CASTLGTLYDYTF.

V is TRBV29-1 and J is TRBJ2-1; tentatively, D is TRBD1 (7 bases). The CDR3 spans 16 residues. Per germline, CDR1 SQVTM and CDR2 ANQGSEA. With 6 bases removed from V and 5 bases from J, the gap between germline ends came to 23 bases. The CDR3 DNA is TGCAGCGTAGACCGATCCAGGGGGGCGGGTAACAATGAGCAGTTCTTC. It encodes CSVDRSRGAGNNEQFF.

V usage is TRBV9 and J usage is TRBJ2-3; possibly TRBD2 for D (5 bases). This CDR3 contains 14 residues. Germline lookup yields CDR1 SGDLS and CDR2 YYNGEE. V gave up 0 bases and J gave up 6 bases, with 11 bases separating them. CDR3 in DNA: TGTGCCAGCAGCGTAGCTACTCGAGGGGATACGCAGTATTTT. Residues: CASSVATRGDTQYF.

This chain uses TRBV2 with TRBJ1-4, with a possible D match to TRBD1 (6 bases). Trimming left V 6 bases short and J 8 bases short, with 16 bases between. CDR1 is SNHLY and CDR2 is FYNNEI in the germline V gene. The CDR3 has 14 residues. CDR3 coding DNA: TGTGCCAGCAGAAAAACTAGGGGGTACGAAAAACTGTTTTTT. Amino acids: CASRKTRGYEKLFF. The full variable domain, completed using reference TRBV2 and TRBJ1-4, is EPEVTQTPSHQVTQMGQEVILRCVPISNHLYFYWYRQILGQKVEFLVSFYNNEISEKSEIFDDQFSVERPDGSNFTLKIRSTKLEDSAMYFCASRKTRGYEKLFFGSGTQLSVL.

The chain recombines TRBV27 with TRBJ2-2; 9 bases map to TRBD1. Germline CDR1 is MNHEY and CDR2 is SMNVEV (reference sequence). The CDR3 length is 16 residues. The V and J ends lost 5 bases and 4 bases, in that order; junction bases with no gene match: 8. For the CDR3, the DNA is TGTGCCAGCAGTATCCCGGGACAGGGCAGCACCGGGGAGCTGTTTTTT. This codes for CASSIPGQGSTGELFF.